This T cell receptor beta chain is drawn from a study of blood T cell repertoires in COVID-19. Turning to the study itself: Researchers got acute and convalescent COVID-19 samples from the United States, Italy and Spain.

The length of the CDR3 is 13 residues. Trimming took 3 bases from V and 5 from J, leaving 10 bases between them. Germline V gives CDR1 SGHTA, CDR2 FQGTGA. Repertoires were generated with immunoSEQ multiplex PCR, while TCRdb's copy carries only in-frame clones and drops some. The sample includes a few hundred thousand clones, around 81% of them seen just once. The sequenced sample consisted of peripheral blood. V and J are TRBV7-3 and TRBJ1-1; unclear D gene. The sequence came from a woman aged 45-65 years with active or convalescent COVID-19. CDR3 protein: CASSFKGETEAFF. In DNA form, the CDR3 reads TGTGCCAGCAGCTTCAAGGGAGAAACTGAAGCTTTCTTT.